The 19 T cell receptor beta chains below come from one sample, sequenced in a study of cytomegalovirus exposure and HLA in healthy donors. The primer mix had 60 Vbeta and 13 Jbeta primers. Produced via immunoSEQ multiplex PCR; TCRdb's table is partial and in-frame only. The table records approximately 130,000 clones, over 65% of them present only once. The sequencing sample was made of PBMCs. The receptors derive from a female donor in good health and CMV-seropositive.

The CDR3 reads CASSLEGGLNQPQHF. The CDR3 nucleotides are TGTGCCAGCAGCTTAGAGGGGGGGCTTAATCAGCCCCAGCATTTT. The rearrangement links TRBV7-9 to TRBJ1-5; a weak D match, TRBD1 (6 bases). The ends were cut back, 1 base at V and 4 bases at J, with 11 bases in the middle. Germline assignment: CDR1 SEHNR and CDR2 FQNEAQ (reference sequence). This CDR3 is 15 amino acids long.

The V and J genes are TRBV2 and TRBJ2-1; TRBD2 agrees at 11 bases. This CDR3 is 16 amino acids long. In germline, CDR1 is SNHLY, CDR2 FYNNEI. J was trimmed by 2 bases and V by 6 bases; bases with no gene match: 6. Here the CDR3 DNA reads TGTGCCAGCAGAGCGGTAGCGGGGGGGGCCTACAATGAGCAGTTCTTC. As protein: CASRAVAGGAYNEQFF.

This chain links TRBV7-9 with TRBJ2-3, with D unresolved. This CDR3 is built from 16 residues. Trimming took 5 bases from V and 2 from J, leaving 17 bases between them. Germline assignment: CDR1 SEHNR and CDR2 FQNEAQ (reference sequence). CDR3 sequence: CASSPVGVVDTDTQYF. As DNA, the CDR3 is TGTGCCAGCAGCCCCGTAGGAGTAGTCGACACAGATACGCAGTATTTT.

DNA of the CDR3: TGCGCCAGCAGCCAAGATCAGGGGACTGAAGCTTTCTTT. This codes for CASSQDQGTEAFF. V gene TRBV4-1 combines with J gene TRBJ1-1, with D possibly being TRBD1 (6 bases). Germline CDR1 and CDR2: MGHRA and YSYEKL. Trimming removed 0 bases from V and 5 bases from J, with 7 bases in between. The CDR3 contains 13 residues.

The chain uses TRBV7-7 and TRBJ2-5, with D tentatively TRBD1 (5 bases). The germline CDR1 and CDR2 sequences are SSHAT and FNYEAQ (reference sequence). CDR3 size: 14 residues. Trimming cost V 2 bases and J 5 bases, with 12 bases left between them. The CDR3 sequence: CASSLTGYRETQYF. The CDR3 nucleotides read TGTGCCAGCAGCTTAACAGGATATCGGGAGACCCAGTACTTC.

The chain uses TRBV11-2 and TRBJ1-2, with 8 bases fitting TRBD1. Trimming cost V 5 bases and J 4 bases; bases outside gene matches: 9. This CDR3 has 15 residues. The germline CDR1 and CDR2 sequences are SGHAT and FQNNGV. For the CDR3, the DNA is TGTGCCAGCAGCGCGGACAGGGTCCTACTCTATGGCTACACCTTC. Protein product: CASSADRVLLYGYTF.

The gene calls are TRBV5-1 and TRBJ1-3, with unresolved D. CDR1 SGHRS and CDR2 YFSETQ come from the germline V gene. This CDR3 region has 22 residues. Trimming shortened V by 5 bases and J by 0 bases, and 33 bases separated the two germline ends. Here the CDR3 reads CASSPDGMAPYLAYSSGNTIYF. CDR3 bases: TGCGCCAGCAGTCCCGACGGCATGGCCCCTTACTTGGCATACAGCTCTGGAAACACCATATATTTT. Combining the CDR3 with reference TRBV5-1 and TRBJ1-3 gives the whole variable domain KAGVTQTPRYLIKTRGQQVTLSCSPISGHRSVSWYQQTPGQGLQFLFEYFSETQRNKGNFPGRFSGRQFSNSRSEMNVSTLELGDSALYLCASSPDGMAPYLAYSSGNTIYFGEGSWLTVV.

This rearrangement joins TRBV28 to TRBJ1-2; D perhaps matches TRBD1 (5 bases). The CDR3 consists of 14 residues. The germline CDR1 and CDR2 sequences are MDHEN and SYDVKM. The V and J ends lost 4 bases and 14 bases respectively, with 23 bases between them. The CDR3 sequence is CASSSLAGAQGLTF. The CDR3 DNA reads as TGTGCCAGCAGTTCCCTCGCCGGCGCTCAGGGTTTGACCTTC.

The chain couples TRBV5-4 to TRBJ2-5; 7 bases match TRBD1. With the DNA end fitting TRBJ2-7 better, the J assignment may be wrong. The CDR3 has 16 residues. Germline V gene lookup returns CDR1 SGHNT and CDR2 YYREEE (reference sequence). CDR3 bases: TGTGCCAGCAGCTTGCGACAGGGAGTGGACTCCTACGAGCAGTACTTC. It translates to CASSLRQGVDSYEQYF.

This chain connects TRBV7-5 to TRBJ1-5; the DNA was not compared with TRBD1, the D call given in the table. TRBV7-5 has pseudogene status. This CDR3 contains 14 residues. The CDR3 protein is CARSLNRGNQPQHF. In nucleotides, the CDR3 is TGTGCCAGAAGCCTAAACAGGGGCAATCAGCCCCAGCATTTT.

The chain combines TRBV5-6 with TRBJ2-5; 7 bases are a match to TRBD1. The J segment lost 2 bases and the V segment lost 1 base, leaving 5 bases of the junction unmatched. There are 15 residues in the CDR3. Per the germline V gene, CDR1 is SGHDT and CDR2 is YYEEEE. CDR3: CASSLWWTGQETQYF. The CDR3 DNA sequence: TGTGCCAGCAGCTTGTGGTGGACAGGACAAGAGACCCAGTACTTC.

V is TRBV7-2 and J is TRBJ2-5; D might be TRBD2 (5 bases). Trimming stripped 1 base from V and 5 bases from J, with 11 bases between. The CDR3 has 14 amino acids. The germline V gene has CDR1 SGHTA and CDR2 FQGNSA. The CDR3 DNA follows: TGTGCCAGCAGCTTAGATACTAGTAGGGAGACCCAGTACTTC. This encodes CASSLDTSRETQYF.

V usage is TRBV7-2 and J usage is TRBJ2-5; D might be TRBD1 (5 bases). The CDR3 loop spans 15 amino acids. Trimming cost V 5 bases and J 3 bases, with 16 bases left between them. From germline, CDR1 is SGHTA and CDR2 FQGNSA. CDR3 bases: TGTGCCAGCAGCCAGGGAATCGCGAGAAAAGAGACCCAGTACTTC. This encodes CASSQGIARKETQYF.

The rearrangement links TRBV4-1 to TRBJ2-7, with D possibly matching TRBD2 (5 bases). CDR1 MGHRA and CDR2 YSYEKL come from the germline V gene. Trimming stripped 5 bases from V and 3 bases from J, with 14 bases between. The CDR3 is made up of 14 amino acids. The CDR3 bases are TGCGCCAGCAGCGTTACGGACGGGAACTACGAGCAGTACTTC. Protein product: CASSVTDGNYEQYF.

This clone was picked up one time. CDR3 in amino acids: CASSSGTLKGTDTQYF. The CDR3 nucleotides read TGTGCCAGCAGCTCCGGGACTCTTAAAGGCACAGATACGCAGTATTTT. The rearrangement links TRBV11-2 to TRBJ2-3, with D possibly matching TRBD2 (6 bases). CDR1 is SGHAT and CDR2 is FQNNGV in the germline V gene. CDR3 size: 16 residues. The germline V and J ends were trimmed by 4 bases and 1 base, with 15 bases remaining between them.

The chain recombines TRBV5-1 with TRBJ2-5; a weak D match, TRBD1 (5 bases). From germline, CDR1 is SGHRS and CDR2 YFSETQ. V lost 0 bases, J lost 2 bases, and 8 bases lay in between. The CDR3 runs 14 residues. This CDR3 is CASSLASGQETQYF. The DNA of the CDR3 is TGCGCCAGCAGCTTGGCCTCAGGGCAAGAGACCCAGTACTTC.

This chain uses TRBV5-1 with TRBJ1-1; 8 positions agree with TRBD1. The V gene's germline CDR1 is SGHRS and CDR2 YFSETQ. The CDR3 covers 15 residues. Trimming cost V 3 bases and J 0 bases; bases outside gene matches: 4. Written as DNA, the CDR3 is TGCGCCAGCAGCTGGAGACAGGGGTTGAACACTGAAGCTTTCTTT. It codes for CASSWRQGLNTEAFF.

The chain employs TRBV19 and TRBJ2-4; D may be TRBD1 (8 bases). From germline, CDR1 is LNHDA and CDR2 SQIVND (reference sequence). The CDR3 loop spans 15 amino acids. The V end lost 1 base, the J end lost 8 bases, and 15 bases lay between the germline ends. The chain's CDR3 is CASSIAQTGGDIQYF. DNA of the CDR3: TGTGCCAGTAGTATAGCCCAAACAGGGGGGGACATTCAGTACTTC.

This sequence joins TRBV7-9 and TRBJ1-1, with 7 bases that match TRBD1. V shed 6 bases, J shed 4 bases, and the junction held 5 bases outside the gene matches. The CDR3 spans 13 residues. Germline loops: CDR1 SEHNR, CDR2 FQNEAQ (reference sequence). The DNA for the CDR3 is TGTGCCAGCAGTGCAAACAGGGGCACTGAAGCTTTCTTT. It is translated as CASSANRGTEAFF.